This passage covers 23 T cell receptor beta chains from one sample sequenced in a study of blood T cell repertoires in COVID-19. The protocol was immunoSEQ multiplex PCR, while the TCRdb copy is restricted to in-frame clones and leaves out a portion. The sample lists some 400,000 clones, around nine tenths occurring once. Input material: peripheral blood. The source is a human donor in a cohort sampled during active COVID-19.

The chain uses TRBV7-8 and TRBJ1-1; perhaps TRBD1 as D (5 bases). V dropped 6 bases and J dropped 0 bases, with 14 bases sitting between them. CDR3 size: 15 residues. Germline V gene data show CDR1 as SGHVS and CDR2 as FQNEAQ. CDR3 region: CASRTGHSMNTEAFF. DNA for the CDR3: TGTGCCAGCAGGACCGGACACTCTATGAACACTGAAGCTTTCTTT.

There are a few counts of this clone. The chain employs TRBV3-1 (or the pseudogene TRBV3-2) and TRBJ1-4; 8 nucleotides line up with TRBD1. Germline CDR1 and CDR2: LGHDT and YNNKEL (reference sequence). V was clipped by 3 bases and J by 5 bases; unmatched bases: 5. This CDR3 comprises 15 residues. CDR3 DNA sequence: TGTGCCAGCAGCCAGGAACAGGGGGAGAATGAAAAACTGTTTTTT. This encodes CASSQEQGENEKLFF.

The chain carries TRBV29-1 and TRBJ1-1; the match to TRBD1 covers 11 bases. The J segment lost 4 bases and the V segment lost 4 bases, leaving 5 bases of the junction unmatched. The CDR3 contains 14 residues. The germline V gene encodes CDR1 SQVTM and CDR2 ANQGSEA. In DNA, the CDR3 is TGCAGCGTTGCCCCCGGGACAGGGGGCACTGAAGCTTTCTTT. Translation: CSVAPGTGGTEAFF.

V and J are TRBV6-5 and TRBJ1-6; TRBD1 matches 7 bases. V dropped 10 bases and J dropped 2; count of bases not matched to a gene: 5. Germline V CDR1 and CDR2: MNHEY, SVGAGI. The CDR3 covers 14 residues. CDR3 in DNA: TGTGCCACTCACAGGGGCACCTATAATTCACCCCTCCACTTT. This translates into CATHRGTYNSPLHF.

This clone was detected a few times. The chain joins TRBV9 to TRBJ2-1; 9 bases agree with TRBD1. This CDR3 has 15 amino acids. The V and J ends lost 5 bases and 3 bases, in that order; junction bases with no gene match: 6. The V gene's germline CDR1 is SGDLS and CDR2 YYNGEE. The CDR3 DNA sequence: TGTGCCAGCAGTTCCCGGGACAGGGACTACAATGAGCAGTTCTTC. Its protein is CASSSRDRDYNEQFF.

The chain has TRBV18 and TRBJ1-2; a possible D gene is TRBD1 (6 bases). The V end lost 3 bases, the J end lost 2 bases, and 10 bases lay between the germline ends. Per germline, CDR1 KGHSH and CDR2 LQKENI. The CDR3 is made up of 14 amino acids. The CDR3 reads CASSPGGRNYGYTF. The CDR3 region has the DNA TGTGCCAGCTCACCCGGGGGGCGAAACTATGGCTACACCTTC. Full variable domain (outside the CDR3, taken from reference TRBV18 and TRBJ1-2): NAGVMQNPRHLVRRRGQEARLRCSPMKGHSHVYWYRQLPEEGLKFMVYLQKENIIDESGMPKERFSAEFPKEGPSILRIQQVVRGDSAAYFCASSPGGRNYGYTFGSGTRLTVV.

The CDR3 protein is CASSILEPGVGEQYF. CDR3 nucleotide sequence: TGTGCCAGCAGCATCCTGGAGCCGGGAGTCGGCGAGCAGTACTTC. The V call is TRBV7-6, the J call TRBJ2-7, with a tentative D call TRBD2 (6 bases). The germline V and J ends were trimmed by 5 bases and 6 bases, with 20 bases remaining between them. Per the germline V gene, CDR1 is SGHVS and CDR2 is FNYEAQ. CDR3 length: 15 residues.

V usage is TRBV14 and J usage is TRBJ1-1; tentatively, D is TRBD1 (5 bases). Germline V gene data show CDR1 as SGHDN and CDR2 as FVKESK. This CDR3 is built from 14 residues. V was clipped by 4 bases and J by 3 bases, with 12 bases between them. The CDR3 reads CASSRRGGDTEAFF. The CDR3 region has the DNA TGTGCCAGCAGCCGGCGCGGGGGGGACACTGAAGCTTTCTTT.

The CDR3 DNA follows: TGCAGCGTTGGAGAGGGACAATACTACGAGCAGTACTTC. As protein: CSVGEGQYYEQYF. V is TRBV29-1 and J is TRBJ2-7; possible D gene TRBD1, 6 bases. CDR3 length: 13 amino acids. Germline V gene sequence: CDR1 SQVTM, CDR2 ANQGSEA. V lost 4 bases to trimming and J lost 3 bases, with 13 bases between them.

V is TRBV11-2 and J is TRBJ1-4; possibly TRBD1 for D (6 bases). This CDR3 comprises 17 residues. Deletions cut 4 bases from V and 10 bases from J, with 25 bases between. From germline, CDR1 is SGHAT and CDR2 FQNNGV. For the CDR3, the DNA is TGTGCCAGCAGCTCTCTGCGTCAGGACAGCCTGTTGGGAAAACTGTTTTTT. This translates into CASSSLRQDSLLGKLFF.

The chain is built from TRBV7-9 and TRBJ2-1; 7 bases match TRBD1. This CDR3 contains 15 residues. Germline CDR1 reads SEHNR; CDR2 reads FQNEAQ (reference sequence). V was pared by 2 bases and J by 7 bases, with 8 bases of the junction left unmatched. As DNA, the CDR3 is TGTGCCAGCAGCTTAACGGCAGCCAGGGGGAATGAGCAGTTCTTC. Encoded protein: CASSLTAARGNEQFF.

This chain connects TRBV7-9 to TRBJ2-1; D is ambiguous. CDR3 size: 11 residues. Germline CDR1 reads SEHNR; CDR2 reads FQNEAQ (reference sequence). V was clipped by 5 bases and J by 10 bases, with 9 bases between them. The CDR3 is CASSGLKEQFF. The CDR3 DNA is TGTGCCAGCAGCGGCCTGAAAGAGCAGTTCTTC. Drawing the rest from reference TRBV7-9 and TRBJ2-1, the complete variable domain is DTGVSQNPRHKITKRGQNVTFRCDPISEHNRLYWYRQTLGQGPEFLTYFQNEAQLEKSRLLSDRFSAERPKGSFSTLEIQRTEQGDSAMYLCASSGLKEQFFGPGTRLTVL.

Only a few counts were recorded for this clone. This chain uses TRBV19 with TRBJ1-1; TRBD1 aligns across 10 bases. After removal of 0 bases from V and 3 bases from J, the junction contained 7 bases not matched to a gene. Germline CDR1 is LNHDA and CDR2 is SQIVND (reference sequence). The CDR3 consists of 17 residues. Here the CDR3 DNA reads TGTGCCAGTAGTATAGACGACAGGGGGCGCGAGGACACTGAAGCTTTCTTT. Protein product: CASSIDDRGREDTEAFF.

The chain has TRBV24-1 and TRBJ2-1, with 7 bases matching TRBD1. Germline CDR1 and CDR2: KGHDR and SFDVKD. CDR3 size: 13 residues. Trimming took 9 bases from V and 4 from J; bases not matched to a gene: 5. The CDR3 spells CATSRDRYNEQFF. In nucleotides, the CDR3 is TGTGCCACCTCCCGGGACAGATACAATGAGCAGTTCTTC.

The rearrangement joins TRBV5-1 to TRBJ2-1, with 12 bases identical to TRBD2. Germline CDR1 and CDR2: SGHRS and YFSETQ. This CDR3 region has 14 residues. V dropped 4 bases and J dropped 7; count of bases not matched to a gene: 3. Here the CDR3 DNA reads TGCGCCAGCAGCCAGGGACTAGCGGGTAATGAGCAGTTCTTC. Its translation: CASSQGLAGNEQFF.

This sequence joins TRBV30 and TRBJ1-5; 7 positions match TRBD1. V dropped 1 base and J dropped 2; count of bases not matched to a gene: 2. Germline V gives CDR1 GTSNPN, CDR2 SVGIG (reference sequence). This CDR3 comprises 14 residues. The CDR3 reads CAWSAGGGNQPQHF. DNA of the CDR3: TGTGCCTGGAGTGCAGGGGGTGGCAATCAGCCCCAGCATTTT.

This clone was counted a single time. Written as DNA, the CDR3 is TGTGCCAGCAGCGTAGATTACACAGATACGCAGTATTTT. Protein sequence: CASSVDYTDTQYF. V and J are TRBV9 and TRBJ2-3; D remains unclear. This CDR3 has 13 residues. V was pared by 0 bases and J by 2 bases, with 4 bases between. Germline V lookup: CDR1 SGDLS, CDR2 YYNGEE.

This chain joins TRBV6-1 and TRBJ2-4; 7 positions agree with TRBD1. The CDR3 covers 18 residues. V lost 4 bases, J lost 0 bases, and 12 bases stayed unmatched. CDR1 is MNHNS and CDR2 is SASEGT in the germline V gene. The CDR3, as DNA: TGTGCCAGCAGTGCTGACGGACAGGCCCTATTAGCCAAAAACATTCAGTACTTC. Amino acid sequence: CASSADGQALLAKNIQYF.

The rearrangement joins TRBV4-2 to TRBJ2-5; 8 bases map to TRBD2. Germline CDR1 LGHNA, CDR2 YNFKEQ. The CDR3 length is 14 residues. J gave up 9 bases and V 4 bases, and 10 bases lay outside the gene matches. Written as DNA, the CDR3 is TGTGCCAGCAGCCTCATAGCGGGACTCGGGGCCCAGTACTTC. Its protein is CASSLIAGLGAQYF.

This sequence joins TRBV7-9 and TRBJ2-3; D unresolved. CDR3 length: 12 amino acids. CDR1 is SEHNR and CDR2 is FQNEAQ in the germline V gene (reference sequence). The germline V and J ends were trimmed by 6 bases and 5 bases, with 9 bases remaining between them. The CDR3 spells CASRISRDTQYF. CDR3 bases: TGTGCCAGCAGGATTAGTAGAGATACGCAGTATTTT.

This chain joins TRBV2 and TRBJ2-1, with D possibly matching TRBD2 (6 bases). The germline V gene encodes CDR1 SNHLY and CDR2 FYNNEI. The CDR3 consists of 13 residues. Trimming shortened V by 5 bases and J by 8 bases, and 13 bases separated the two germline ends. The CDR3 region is CASSFRGNDEQFF. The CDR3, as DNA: TGTGCCAGCAGTTTCCGGGGGAATGATGAGCAGTTCTTC.

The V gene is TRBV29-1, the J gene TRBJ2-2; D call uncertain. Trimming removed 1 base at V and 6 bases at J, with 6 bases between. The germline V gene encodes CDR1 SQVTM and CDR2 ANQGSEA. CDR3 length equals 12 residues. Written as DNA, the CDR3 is TGCAGCGTTGAAGTCCCTCCCGGGGAGCTGTTTTTT. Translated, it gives CSVEVPPGELFF.

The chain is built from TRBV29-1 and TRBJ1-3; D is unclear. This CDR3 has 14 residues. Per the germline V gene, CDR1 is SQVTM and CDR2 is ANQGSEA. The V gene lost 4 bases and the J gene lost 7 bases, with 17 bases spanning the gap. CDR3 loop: CSVGVGGGRNTIYF. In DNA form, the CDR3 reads TGCAGCGTTGGTGTAGGCGGAGGACGCAACACCATATATTTT. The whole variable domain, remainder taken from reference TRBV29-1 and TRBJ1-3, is SAVISQKPSRDICQRGTSLTIQCQVDSQVTMMFWYRQQPGQSLTLIATANQGSEATYESGFVIDKFPISRPNLTFSTLTVSNMSPEDSSIYLCSVGVGGGRNTIYFGEGSWLTVV.